This record covers a single T cell receptor (beta chain). The study used healthy donors as controls matched for age and sex. With random hexamers, roughly 0.45 to 1 ug RNA was reverse transcribed. The amplification used immunoSEQ multiplex PCR on TCR beta CDR3; it spanned 54 Vbeta and 13 Jbeta. TCRdb processed the immunoSEQ multiplex PCR reads anew with MiXCR; each CDR3 protein has one entry. This sample has over 95,000 distinct CDR3 sequences, with around 90% found just once. There are 14 residues in the CDR3. Germline V gene lookup returns CDR1 SGHRS and CDR2 YFSETQ. V was shortened by 3 bases and J by 5 bases, with 11 bases between the two germline ends. These data belong to a study of CD8 T cells in Susac syndrome.

The V and J genes are TRBV5-1 and TRBJ1-4; D is undetermined. Sequences were obtained from CD4+ T cells from PBMCs. The origin of this receptor is a human donor in good health. DNA for the CDR3: TGCGCCAGCAGCTCCCAGAGTTTAAATGAAAAACTGTTTTTT. It yields the protein CASSSQSLNEKLFF.